A selection of T cell receptor beta chains follows, all from one sample in a study of blood T cell repertoires in COVID-19. Libraries were prepared by immunoSEQ multiplex PCR; TCRdb keeps only in-frame clonotypes and omits some of them. In the table there are roughly 250,000 clones, around 92% of which are singletons. The specimen was peripheral blood. All receptors derive from a person aged 18 to 30 with COVID-19, enrolled during active disease. Each CDR3 is given with its conserved first and last residue. Each record gives: CDR3 protein, CDR3 DNA, J gene, V gene, D gene. D genes are given only for firm matches.

CSVVWRNGYTF TGCAGCGTTGTGTGGAGGAATGGCTACACCTTC TRBJ1-2 TRBV29-1 -
CASSLFGSGDLTDTQYF TGTGCCAGCAGTTTATTCGGTAGCGGGGATCTTACAGATACGCAGTATTTT TRBJ2-3 TRBV28 TRBD2
CSASGTGRGYTF TGCAGTGCTAGTGGGACAGGGCGGGGCTACACCTTC TRBJ1-2 TRBV20-1 TRBD1
CASSSDRGNTEAFF TGTGCCAGCAGCTCGGACAGGGGGAACACTGAAGCTTTCTTT TRBJ1-1 TRBV11-2 TRBD1
CASEKGLAASTDTQYF TGTGCCAGCGAAAAGGGGCTGGCGGCTAGCACAGATACGCAGTATTTT TRBJ2-3 TRBV2 -
CASSPSGGTDTQYF TGTGCCAGCAGCCCTAGCGGGGGCACAGATACGCAGTATTTT TRBJ2-3 TRBV7-2 TRBD2
CASSKTGGNEKLFF TGTGCCAGCAGTAAGACAGGGGGTAATGAAAAACTGTTTTTT TRBJ1-4 TRBV27 TRBD1
CASTPGWGAGNTIYF TGTGCCAGTACCCCAGGTTGGGGGGCTGGAAACACCATATATTTT TRBJ1-3 TRBV19 -
CASSMRRGPETQYF TGTGCCAGCAGCATGAGGAGGGGGCCGGAGACCCAGTACTTC TRBJ2-5 TRBV7-8 -
CASSQGIRTGVLAVGGEQYF TGCGCCAGCAGCCAGGGGATCCGGACAGGGGTCTTAGCGGTCGGGGGTGAGCAGTACTTC TRBJ2-7 TRBV4-1 TRBD1
CASSYSVAGGPSDEQFF TGTGCCAGCAGTTACTCGGTAGCGGGAGGGCCTAGCGATGAGCAGTTCTTC TRBJ2-1 TRBV6-2/TRBV6-3 TRBD2
CASSPSLMVEQFGANVLTF TGTGCCAGCAGTCCTTCCTTGATGGTCGAGCAATTCGGGGCCAACGTCCTGACTTTC TRBJ2-6 TRBV2 -
CAISESSTGAMVGYTF TGTGCCATCAGTGAGTCGAGCACAGGAGCTATGGTCGGCTACACCTTC TRBJ1-2 TRBV10-3 -
CATSDPRGREAFF TGTGCCACCAGTGATCCCAGGGGGAGAGAAGCTTTCTTT TRBJ1-1 TRBV24-1 TRBD1
CASSITGPGELFF TGTGCCAGCAGCATTACAGGGCCCGGGGAGCTGTTTTTT TRBJ2-2 TRBV7-3 -
CAWAGTDNNYGYTF TGTGCCTGGGCCGGGACAGATAATAACTATGGCTACACCTTC TRBJ1-2 TRBV30 TRBD1
CASSVEYGGTDTQYF TGTGCCAGCAGCGTAGAATACGGGGGCACAGATACGCAGTATTTT TRBJ2-3 TRBV9 -
CATSRDNGNTIYF TGTGCCACCAGCAGAGATAATGGAAACACCATATATTTT TRBJ1-3 TRBV15 -
CASSPRSNKNIQYF TGTGCCAGCAGTCCCCGGAGTAACAAAAACATTCAGTACTTC TRBJ2-4 TRBV28 -